This T cell receptor (beta chain) was retrieved from a study of blood T cell repertoires in COVID-19 (dated by TCRdb to the early 2020s). With respect to the entire study: Samples covering the acute and convalescent phases of COVID-19 were provided by collaborators in the United States, Italy and Spain. The material from the prospective study consisted of cDNA or gDNA derived from T cells, B-cell-depleted T cells, or PBMCs. A freely available public database, intended as a resource for researchers studying the immune response to SARS-CoV-2, is where the repertoires were released. HLA class I and class II types, where available, came from metadata supplied by the sample provider rather than from assay-based typing. Deeply sampled blood TCRbeta repertoires from subjects exposed to, actively infected with, or recovered from COVID-19 were included in the dataset. A de-identified subject ID, COVID-19 status, age in years and sex were almost always included in the sample metadata. The samples were drawn from the first 160 participants of the ongoing ImmuneRACE study and from some 1,300 subjects provided by 6 global collaborators.

TCRbeta CDR3 regions were amplified from genomic DNA using the immunoSEQ Assay, a bias-controlled multiplex PCR. Concerning the study's data processing: The number of nucleated cells in each sample was estimated by amplification of reference gene primers within the assay. Sequence reads were collapsed and filtered to measure the absolute abundance of every unique TCRbeta CDR3 rearrangement. For each sample, productive Simpson clonality was calculated as the square root of Simpson's diversity index across productive rearrangements. TCRdb took over this immuneACCESS table, retaining in-frame rearrangements with V and J assigned. Such tables are incomplete; in checked studies, under half of the missing clones stem from an unresolved V gene, and the remainder is unexplained. V and J calls and clone size are copied from that table; D and trimming were computed from the DNA. This sample lists some 270,000 clones; approximately 89% were detected once. Together, the top ten hold approximately 2.7% of the sample.

Participants in the prospective study were enrolled through a virtual design, were aged roughly 18 to 100 years, and lived in about 25 United States geographic areas. In the prospective study, participants were assigned to cohorts based on the clinical history participants reported in a screening survey and a study questionnaire. Exposed participants were defined as having been in contact with someone with a PCR-confirmed or clinician-diagnosed COVID-19 case within 2 weeks of study entry. Each participant in the prospective study had whole blood, serum and a nasopharyngeal or oropharyngeal swab collected by mobile phlebotomists. Over a roughly two-month period, participants in the prospective study had the option of providing additional blood draws and questionnaires. Before DNA extraction, prospective study blood samples were shipped either frozen or at room temperature. What the study reported, not specific to this receptor: The quantity of clinical and demographic metadata differed by source and by participant and was supplied without curation.

CDR1 and CDR2 are drawn from the germline V gene: SGHAT, FQNNGV. Ends trimmed: V by 8 bases, J by 6 bases; bases unmatched to a gene: 15. The CDR3 holds 16 amino acids from the cysteine to the phenylalanine. Only CDR3 DNA remains: 48 bases, in frame from the first base. With respect to this clone: It has no known antigen specificity. Per-nucleotide qualities are absent, and no much larger clonotype sits a single base away.

This TCR came from a man aged 40-55 years who had been exposed to COVID-19. Sequenced sample: PBMCs or T cells enriched from blood (not recorded which). The rearranged segments are TRBV11-2 and TRBJ2-1; 8 of the junction bases match TRBD2. The CDR3 region: CASLSGDIAPSNEQFF. The DNA reads as follows: TGTGCCAGCCTTAGCGGGGATATCGCCCCCTCCAATGAGCAGTTCTTC.